These 24 T cell receptor beta chains were sequenced from one sample in a study of T cells in Graves' hyperthyroidism and ophthalmopathy (dated by TCRdb to about 2019). Libraries were prepared through multiplex PCR. Sequencing was performed on an Illumina HiSeq 2000. The TCR beta CDR3 regions were amplified from the RNA transcripts. The TCR CDR3 was subjected to a first round of RT-PCR using the HTBI primer set and the Qiagen OneStep RT-PCR kit. The public reads were quality trimmed at Q25 with fastp and then assembled into clones with MiXCR by TCRdb, keeping productive beta chains. Every distinct CDR3 protein forms one entry, paired with its most common genes and DNA. Within this sample are some 500,000 distinct CDR3 sequences, with under 15% of them counted one time only. The ten top clones hold over 15% of the sample. The sequencing input was blood. The receptors were gathered from a woman younger than 35 with Graves' hyperthyroidism.

This clonotype appeared many times. Its ends do not fully match the called genes, so a read error is possible. This sequence joins TRBV2 and TRBJ1-2, with D perhaps TRBD1 (5 bases). The CDR3 extends over 14 amino acids. CDR1 SNHLY and CDR2 FYNNEI come from the germline V gene. CDR3 bases: TGTGCCAGCAGCGAAGGGAAGGGGAACTATGGCTACACCTTC. This translates into CASSEGKGNYGYTF.

This clonotype came up many times. The rearrangement links TRBV3-1 to TRBJ1-5, with D unresolved. CDR3 length: 13 residues. The V gene's germline CDR1 is LGHDT and CDR2 YNNKEL (reference sequence). V gave up 5 bases and J gave up 5 bases, with 10 bases separating them. The CDR3 reads CASSKMWDQPQHF. In nucleotides, the CDR3 is TGTGCCAGCAGCAAGATGTGGGATCAGCCCCAGCATTTT.

This clonotype has a count of ten or more. This chain connects TRBV12-3 or TRBV12-4 to TRBJ2-7, with a tentative D call TRBD1 (6 bases). The CDR3 loop spans 15 amino acids. With 5 bases removed from V and 3 bases from J, the gap between germline ends came to 17 bases. CDR3 amino acids: CASSPAFVGGYEQYF. CDR3 in DNA: TGTGCCAGCAGTCCGGCCTTCGTAGGGGGCTACGAGCAGTACTTC.

The chain recombines TRBV4-1 with TRBJ1-2; tentatively, D is TRBD1 (5 bases). V lost 1 base and J lost 4, with 16 bases in between. The CDR3 sequence is 16 residues long. Germline CDR1 is MGHRA and CDR2 is YSYEKL. The CDR3 DNA is TGCGCCAGCAGCCAAGGCCTCGGGGGGGATAGCTATGGCTACACCTTC. Translating it yields CASSQGLGGDSYGYTF.

This clonotype has more than one count but fewer than ten. The chain uses TRBV28 and TRBJ2-1, with 11 bases fitting TRBD2. CDR3 length: 16 residues. With 5 bases clipped from V and 6 bases from J, the junction kept 9 bases outside the gene matches. Germline lookup yields CDR1 MDHEN and CDR2 SYDVKM. DNA for the CDR3: TGTGCCAGCAGTCCTCAACTAGCGGGAGTAAGCAATGAGCAGTTCTTC. It encodes CASSPQLAGVSNEQFF.

This clonotype was found many times. The chain employs TRBV10-3 and TRBJ2-1; 9 bases are shared with TRBD1. This CDR3 region has 17 residues. The J segment lost 5 bases and the V segment lost 6 bases, leaving 14 bases of the junction unmatched. Germline loops: CDR1 ENHRY, CDR2 SYGVKD. The CDR3 nucleotides are TGTGCCATCAGCGAATTTGCCGGGACAGGGAGCGACAATGAGCAGTTCTTC. It yields the protein CAISEFAGTGSDNEQFF.

This clonotype was counted ten times or more. This chain joins TRBV9 and TRBJ2-5; the match to TRBD2 covers 11 bases. CDR1 and CDR2 from the germline V gene are SGDLS and YYNGEE. V shed 0 bases, J shed 5 bases, and the junction held 15 bases outside the gene matches. The CDR3 totals 19 residues. CDR3 DNA: TGTGCCAGCAGCGTAGGGGGGGGCCTAGGGCTAGCGGGAGGCGAGACCCAGTACTTC. Its protein is CASSVGGGLGLAGGETQYF. The full variable domain, its missing parts supplied by reference TRBV9 and TRBJ2-5, is DSGVTQTPKHLITATGQRVTLRCSPRSGDLSVYWYQQSLDQGLQFLIQYYNGEERAKGNILERFSAQQFPDLHSELNLSSLELGDSALYFCASSVGGGLGLAGGETQYFGPGTRLLVL.

This clonotype came up many times. The chain has TRBV4-1 and TRBJ1-2; 9 positions match TRBD1. CDR3 length equals 17 residues. With V trimmed by 2 bases and J by 7 bases, 14 bases remained unmatched. From germline, CDR1 is MGHRA and CDR2 YSYEKL. CDR3 amino acids: CASSQLRTGDRGLGYTF. In nucleotides, the CDR3 is TGCGCCAGCAGCCAATTACGGACAGGGGATAGGGGCCTTGGCTACACCTTC.

The chain carries TRBV12-3 or TRBV12-4 and TRBJ2-4, with a tentative D call TRBD2 (6 bases). CDR3 length: 16 amino acids. Trimming cost V 3 bases and J 0 bases, with 12 bases left between them. The CDR3 region is CASSFGGGLAKNIQYF. CDR3 sequence (DNA): TGTGCCAGCAGTTTTGGTGGGGGACTAGCCAAAAACATTCAGTACTTC.

A few counts support this clonotype. The chain uses TRBV6-1 and TRBJ1-3; a weak D match, TRBD1 (5 bases). The CDR3 extends over 17 amino acids. CDR1 and CDR2 (germline): MNHNS, SASEGT. The V end was cut by 5 bases, the J end by 0 bases, with 17 bases between. The CDR3 sequence is CASSPGAGPHSGNTIYF. CDR3 coding DNA: TGTGCCAGCAGTCCCGGTGCGGGGCCTCACTCTGGAAACACCATATATTTT.

Many counts were recorded for this clonotype. The gene calls are TRBV15 and TRBJ2-1; D call uncertain. CDR3 size: 17 residues. Trimming left V 0 bases short and J 0 bases short, with 12 bases between. Per germline, CDR1 LNHNV and CDR2 YYDKDF (reference sequence). CDR3 residues: CATSRDLAKSSYNEQFF. DNA for the CDR3: TGTGCCACCAGCAGAGATCTGGCGAAAAGCTCCTACAATGAGCAGTTCTTC.

The chain employs TRBV7-9 and TRBJ2-6, with a weak D call TRBD2 (6 bases). CDR1 is SEHNR, CDR2 FQNEAQ, per germline (reference sequence). The CDR3 spans 18 residues. Deletions cut 7 bases from V and 0 bases from J, with 19 bases between. CDR3 bases: TGTGCCAGCACCTACTTTACGCGGGGTAACTCTGGGGCCAACGTCCTGACTTTC. Translating gives CASTYFTRGNSGANVLTF.

This clonotype occurred many times. The chain employs TRBV3-1 and TRBJ2-5, with 7 bases fitting TRBD1. Germline lookup yields CDR1 LGHDT and CDR2 YNNKEL (reference sequence). The junction had 7 bases not matched to a gene; V was cut back by 8 bases and J by 1 base. The CDR3 is 14 amino acids. The CDR3 region has the DNA TGTGCCAGCCTAGACAGGGCCCTCCAAGAGACCCAGTACTTC. It yields the protein CASLDRALQETQYF.

The CDR3 DNA is TGTGCCAGCAGCGTACAAGCGGGAGGGATGGAGACCCAGTACTTC. It is translated as CASSVQAGGMETQYF. The V and J genes are TRBV9 and TRBJ2-5; 10 bases map to TRBD2. CDR1 SGDLS and CDR2 YYNGEE come from the germline V gene. V gave up 1 base and J gave up 5 bases; unmatched junction bases: 5. The CDR3 is made up of 15 amino acids.

In its sample, this clonotype was seen many times. The chain uses TRBV7-3 and TRBJ2-5; D gene unclear. Per germline, CDR1 SGHTA and CDR2 FQGTGA. The germline V and J ends were trimmed by 3 bases and 3 bases, with 8 bases remaining between them. CDR3 size: 13 residues. The CDR3 here is CASSFSVEETQYF. The CDR3 DNA reads as TGTGCCAGCAGCTTTTCGGTAGAAGAGACCCAGTACTTC.

This clonotype was seen a few times. The chain carries TRBV6-1 and TRBJ2-5, with 8 bases that match TRBD2. The CDR3 spans 18 residues. J was trimmed by 0 bases and V by 6 bases; bases with no gene match: 15. Germline-derived CDR1 and CDR2 are MNHNS and SASEGT. CDR3 protein: CASRTRASGPAYQETQYF. The CDR3 nucleotides are TGTGCCAGCAGAACGAGGGCTAGCGGGCCAGCGTACCAAGAGACCCAGTACTTC.

This clonotype was recorded at least ten times. The V and J genes are TRBV20-1 and TRBJ2-1; D tentatively reads TRBD1 or TRBD2 (5 bases each). V dropped 6 bases and J dropped 10 bases, with 16 bases sitting between them. The germline V gene has CDR1 DFQATT and CDR2 SNEGSKA (reference sequence). This CDR3 comprises 12 residues. This CDR3 is CSALRGAGEQFF. The DNA of the CDR3 is TGCAGTGCCTTGCGAGGGGCAGGCGAGCAGTTCTTC.

The chain recombines TRBV7-2 with TRBJ2-5, with a possible D match to TRBD2 (6 bases). The CDR3 contains 14 residues. The germline V gene encodes CDR1 SGHTA and CDR2 FQGNSA. V lost 5 bases to trimming and J lost 1 base, with 11 bases between them. The CDR3 is CASSDRDFQETQYF. The CDR3 DNA reads TGTGCCAGCAGCGACCGGGACTTCCAAGAGACCCAGTACTTC. The entire variable domain, with the rest obtained from reference TRBV7-2 and TRBJ2-5, is as follows: GAGVSQSPSNKVTEKGKDVELRCDPISGHTALYWYRQSLGQGLEFLIYFQGNSAPDKSGLPSDRFSAERTGGSVSTLTIQRTQQEDSAVYLCASSDRDFQETQYFGPGTRLLVL.

This clonotype was counted between two and nine times. The chain links TRBV3-1 to TRBJ2-1, with 7 bases that match TRBD2. The CDR3 is 20 residues long. With V trimmed by 0 bases and J by 3 bases, 17 bases remained unmatched. From germline, CDR1 is LGHDT and CDR2 YNNKEL (reference sequence). The CDR3 bases are TGTGCCAGCAGCCAAGAGAGGCTCCGGCGGGAGAGACTATACTACAATGAGCAGTTCTTC. Translation gives CASSQERLRRERLYYNEQFF.

This clonotype showed up many times. The chain is built from TRBV30 and TRBJ2-7; 7 nucleotides agree with TRBD2. Per germline, CDR1 GTSNPN and CDR2 SVGIG (reference sequence). Unmatched junction bases numbered 3, after V lost 1 base and J lost 0 bases. The CDR3 totals 14 residues. CDR3 nucleotide sequence: TGTGCCTGGAGTGGGGGGGGTAGCTCCTACGAGCAGTACGTC. It translates to CAWSGGGSSYEQYV.

This clonotype turned up a few times. This rearrangement joins TRBV27 to TRBJ2-1, with 11 bases fitting TRBD2. This CDR3 contains 15 residues. The V segment lost 7 bases and the J segment 6 bases; nucleotides outside the gene matches: 8. Germline V gives CDR1 MNHEY, CDR2 SMNVEV (reference sequence). Written as DNA, the CDR3 is TGTGCCAGCACTCTCGGGACTAGCGGAATCAATGAGCAGTTCTTC. Translating it yields CASTLGTSGINEQFF.

This clonotype was seen many times. This sequence joins TRBV7-9 and TRBJ1-1; 11 nucleotides align to TRBD1. The CDR3 covers 14 residues. V was pared by 5 bases and J by 7 bases, with 6 bases of the junction left unmatched. Germline V lookup: CDR1 SEHNR, CDR2 FQNEAQ (reference sequence). The CDR3 bases are TGTGCCAGCAGCGACTGGGACAGGGGGTATGAAGCTTTCTTT. Residues: CASSDWDRGYEAFF.

Note on this clonotype: A much larger clone differs by one base, so this may be a read error. The V gene is TRBV27, the J gene TRBJ1-2; no definite D call. Per germline, CDR1 MNHEY and CDR2 SMNVEV (reference sequence). Trimming stripped 3 bases from V and 6 bases from J, with 17 bases between. CDR3 size: 15 residues. DNA for the CDR3: TGTGCCAGCAGTTTCGCAATCAGGCCCCAGGATGGCTACACCTTC. Encoded protein: CASSFAIRPQDGYTF.

This clonotype appeared many times. This chain connects TRBV30 to TRBJ1-5, with D unclear. Trimming removed 0 bases from V and 0 bases from J, with 3 bases in between. Germline V CDR1 and CDR2: GTSNPN, SVGIG (reference sequence). There are 13 residues in the CDR3. The CDR3 region has the DNA TGTGCCTGGAGTGTTTCTAGCAATCAGCCCCAGCATTTT. It codes for CAWSVSSNQPQHF.